These T cell receptor beta chains were read from a single sample in a study of CD8 T cells in Susac syndrome. TCRdb recomputed calls from the immunoSEQ multiplex PCR reads with MiXCR, one row per CDR3 protein. The repertoire holds about 210,000 distinct CDR3 sequences, with 94% as singletons. The sequencing input was CD4+ T cells from PBMCs. The receptor source for this set is a human donor with Susac syndrome. CDR3s include the opening cysteine and the closing phenylalanine or tryptophan. D genes are given only for firm matches.

TRBV28	NA	TRBJ1-2	CASSQGLGYGYTF
TRBV29-1	NA	TRBJ2-3	CSVERITDTQYF
TRBV18	TRBD1	TRBJ1-4	CASSPDRGGGKLFF
TRBV7-2	NA	TRBJ2-5	CASSLTRAETQYF
TRBV7-2	NA	TRBJ1-4	CASSPTVSTNEKLFF
TRBV5-1	NA	TRBJ2-6	CASSPYPSGANVLTF
TRBV30	TRBD1	TRBJ2-5	CAWSRTGRETQYF
TRBV7-2	TRBD1	TRBJ2-7	CASSVSAGTGTYEQYF
TRBV24-1	NA	TRBJ1-4	CATSDFPGRLFF
TRBV4-1	TRBD1	TRBJ1-2	CASSQVATGSVWGYTF